These T cell receptor beta chains were read from a single sample in a study of T cell clonotyping in hematopoietic cell transplantation. Here immunoSEQ multiplex PCR was the method, and the copy in TCRdb shows in-frame clones only, minus some. Of around 16,000 clones in the sample, approximately 87% are singletons; the top ten hold about 2.9%. Sequencing was carried out using peripheral blood mononuclear cells. These receptors originate from a man aged 50-59 years in good health. Some clones in this sample may be carry-over from other donors' samples. CDR3s include the opening cysteine and the closing phenylalanine or tryptophan. The D gene is left open where the match is weak. For some rows the clone size is stated as once, few or many, or as a class when expanded; others skip it.

TRBV30,NA,NA,TRBJ2-7,TGTGCCTGGAGTGTACTGGAGGGAGAGGAACAGTACTTC,CAWSVLEGEEQYF
TRBV29-1,NA,NA,TRBJ2-7,TGCAGCGCCGACACAGGAGGTAGAGAGCAGTACTTC,CSADTGGREQYF
TRBV5-1,TRBD2,NA,TRBJ2-1,TGCGCCAGCAGCTGGGGCGGGGGGGCGAATGAGCAGTTCTTC,CASSWGGGANEQFF
TRBV2,TRBD1,NA,TRBJ1-2,TGTGCCAGCATAATAAGGGACAGGGGCTATGGCTACACCTTC,CASIIRDRGYGYTF
TRBV6-5,NA,NA,TRBJ1-6,TGTGCCAGCAGCCCCCGCCAGGGTAGTACACCCCTCCACTTT,CASSPRQGSTPLHF
TRBV30,NA,NA,TRBJ1-2,TGTGCCTGGAGTACCGTGGGCCCCCAAGGCTACACCTTC,CAWSTVGPQGYTF
TRBV30,NA,NA,TRBJ1-2,TGTGCCTGGAGTGTAAGACAGATCAGCGGCTACACCTTC,CAWSVRQISGYTF
TRBV30,NA,NA,TRBJ1-5,TGTGCCTGGAGTGCAGGGGTGGGTCAGCCCCAGCATTTT,CAWSAGVGQPQHF
TRBV28,TRBD1,NA,TRBJ1-2,TGTGCCAGCAGTTCCCCGACAGGGGGCGGCTATGGCTACACCTTC,CASSSPTGGGYGYTF
TRBV2,NA,NA,TRBJ1-2,TGTGCCAGCACCCTAACAGGGCTCAACTATGGCTACACCTTC,CASTLTGLNYGYTF
TRBV6-6,NA,NA,TRBJ2-3,TGTGCCAGCAGTTACGGGGACGGCACAGATACGCAGTATTTT,CASSYGDGTDTQYF
TRBV11-2,TRBD2,once,TRBJ2-7,TGTGCCAGCCGCGGGGGCTACGAGCAGTACTTC,CASRGGYEQYF